This T cell receptor beta chain is from a study of shared clonotypes between healthy human individuals. Study information: A few men and a couple of women, aged 18 to 49, were donors.

In regard to this clone: The antigen remains unidentified.

Germline V gives CDR1 GTSNPN, CDR2 SVGIG (reference sequence). V lost 2 bases and J lost 0; bases outside the gene matches: 13. There are 19 residues in the CDR3. Replicate PCRs for sorted subsets used around 200 ng DNA; this equaled some 30,000 T cell genomes. TCRdb's copy holds only in-frame clones and misses some; the assay was immunoSEQ multiplex PCR. This table has over 2 million clones, 85% to 95% appearing once. General observations from the study: Researchers sampled only blood; tissue repertoires likely differ.

The sample comprised naive CD4+ T cells sorted from blood. Subset here: CD45RA+ positively selected. The chain employs TRBV30 and TRBJ1-2, with 12 positions matching TRBD1. The TCR sequence derives from a young man in good health. CDR3 DNA: TGTGCCTGGAGTCCACGCTCCCTGGGGACAGGGGGCCCTAACTATGGCTACACCTTC. Residues: CAWSPRSLGTGGPNYGYTF.